This T cell receptor beta chain was sequenced during a study of CXCR3-negative and CXCR3-positive naive CD8 T cells. Preparation of TRB cDNA libraries relied on 5' RACE carrying UMI labels. TCRdb reanalyzed the 5' RACE reads and collapses them to one entry per CDR3 protein, without DNA. The sample totals tens of thousands of distinct CDR3 sequences. Broader study findings: Against CXCR3-negative naive cells, CXCR3-positive naive cells showed more hydrophobic TRB CDR3s. With surface CD5 comparable between naive subsets, TCR strength was estimated using properties derived from the TRB CDR3. Both of the naive subsets showed about the same high diversity, but memory CD8+ cells had much less.

To note about this clonotype: The antigen remains undetermined.

The CDR3 consists of 16 residues. From germline, CDR1 is LGHNA and CDR2 YNFKEQ. The clonotype was recovered from a human donor in good health. Some clones in this sample may be carry-over from other donors' samples. This chain connects TRBV4-2 to TRBJ2-1; absent DNA, TCRdb's TRBD1 call cannot be checked. The sequencing sample was made of naive CXCR3- CD8+ T cells from blood. Specified subset: CD45RO-CCR7+CD27+CD95- naive CD8+ T cells lacking CXCR3 (TNR3-). The CDR3 is CASSQDGGASYNEQFF.